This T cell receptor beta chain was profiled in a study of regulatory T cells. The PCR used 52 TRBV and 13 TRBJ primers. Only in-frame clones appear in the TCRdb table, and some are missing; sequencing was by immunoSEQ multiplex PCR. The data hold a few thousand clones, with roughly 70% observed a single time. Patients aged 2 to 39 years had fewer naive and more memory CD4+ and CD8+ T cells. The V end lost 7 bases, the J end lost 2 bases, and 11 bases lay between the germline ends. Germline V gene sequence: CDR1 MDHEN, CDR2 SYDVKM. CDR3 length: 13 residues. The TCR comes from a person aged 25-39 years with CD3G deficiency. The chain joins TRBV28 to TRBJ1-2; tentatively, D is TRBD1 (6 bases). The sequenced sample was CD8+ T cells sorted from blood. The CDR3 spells CASKGGENYGYTF. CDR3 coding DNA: TGTGCCAGCAAGGGGGGCGAGAACTATGGCTACACCTTC.